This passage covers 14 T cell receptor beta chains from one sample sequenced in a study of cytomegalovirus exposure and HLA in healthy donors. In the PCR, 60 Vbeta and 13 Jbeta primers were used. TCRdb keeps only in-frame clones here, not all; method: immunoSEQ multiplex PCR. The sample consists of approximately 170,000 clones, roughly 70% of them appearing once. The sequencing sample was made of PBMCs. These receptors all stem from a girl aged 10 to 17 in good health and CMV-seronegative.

DNA for the CDR3: TGTGCCAGCTCTCCCCCCGCACAGGGGGCTCGTGAGCAGTTCTTC. This codes for CASSPPAQGAREQFF. The genes are TRBV18 and TRBJ2-1, with TRBD1 identical over 9 bases. The CDR3 loop spans 15 amino acids. The ends lost 6 bases at V and 9 bases at J; junction bases unmatched: 12. Germline values: CDR1 KGHSH, CDR2 LQKENI.

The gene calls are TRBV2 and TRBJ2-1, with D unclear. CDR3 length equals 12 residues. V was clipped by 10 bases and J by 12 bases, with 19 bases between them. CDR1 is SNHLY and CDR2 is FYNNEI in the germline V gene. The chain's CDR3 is CATARLRPGQFF. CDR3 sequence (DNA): TGTGCCACAGCCCGGCTGCGTCCAGGGCAGTTCTTC. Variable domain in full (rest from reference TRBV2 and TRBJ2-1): EPEVTQTPSHQVTQMGQEVILRCVPISNHLYFYWYRQILGQKVEFLVSFYNNEISEKSEIFDDQFSVERPDGSNFTLKIRSTKLEDSAMYFCATARLRPGQFFGPGTRLTVL.

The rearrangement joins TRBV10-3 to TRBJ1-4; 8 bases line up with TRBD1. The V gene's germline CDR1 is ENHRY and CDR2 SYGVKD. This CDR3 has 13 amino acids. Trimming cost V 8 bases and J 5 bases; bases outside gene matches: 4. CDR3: CAISDRENEKLFF. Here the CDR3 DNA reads TGTGCCATCTCGGACAGGGAGAATGAAAAACTGTTTTTT.

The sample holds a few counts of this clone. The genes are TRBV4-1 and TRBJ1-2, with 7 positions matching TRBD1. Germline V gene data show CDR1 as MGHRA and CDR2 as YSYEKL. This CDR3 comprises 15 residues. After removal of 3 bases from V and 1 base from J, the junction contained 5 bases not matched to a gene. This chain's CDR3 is CASSHGGQFNYGYTF. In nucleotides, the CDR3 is TGCGCCAGCAGCCATGGGGGACAGTTTAACTATGGCTACACCTTC.

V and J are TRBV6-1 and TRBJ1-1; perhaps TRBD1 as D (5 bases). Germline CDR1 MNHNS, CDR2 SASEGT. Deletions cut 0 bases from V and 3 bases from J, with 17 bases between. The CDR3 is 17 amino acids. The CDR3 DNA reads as TGTGCCAGCAGTGAAGCAGATTTCAGGGTTCGGGACACTGAAGCTTTCTTT. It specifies CASSEADFRVRDTEAFF.

In DNA, the CDR3 is TGTGCCAGCAGTTTACGGTCGACAGGGGGAAGTTCCAACTATGGCTACACCTTC. Encoded protein: CASSLRSTGGSSNYGYTF. The chain links TRBV27 to TRBJ1-2; 9 bases map to TRBD1. Germline trimming cut 2 bases from V and 2 bases from J; bases unmatched to any gene: 12. This CDR3 is built from 18 residues. The V gene's germline CDR1 is MNHEY and CDR2 SMNVEV (reference sequence).

The CDR3 nucleotides are TGTGCCAGCAGTTACCTGGGAGGTGGGGGCAATCAGCCCCAGCATTTT. Encoded protein: CASSYLGGGGNQPQHF. This sequence joins TRBV27 and TRBJ1-5; D not resolved. CDR1 is MNHEY, CDR2 SMNVEV, per germline (reference sequence). The CDR3 consists of 16 residues. The V gene lost 4 bases and the J gene lost 2 bases, with 15 bases spanning the gap.

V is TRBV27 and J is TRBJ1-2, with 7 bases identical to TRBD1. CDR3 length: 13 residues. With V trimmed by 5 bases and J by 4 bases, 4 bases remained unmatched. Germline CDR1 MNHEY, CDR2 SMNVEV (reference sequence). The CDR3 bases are TGTGCCAGCAGTAGACAGGGAGCCTATGGCTACACCTTC. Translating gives CASSRQGAYGYTF.

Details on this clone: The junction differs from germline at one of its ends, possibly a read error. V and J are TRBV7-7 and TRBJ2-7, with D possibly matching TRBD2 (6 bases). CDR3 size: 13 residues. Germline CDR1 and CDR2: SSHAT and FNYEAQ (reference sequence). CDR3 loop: CASSAPGAYEQYF. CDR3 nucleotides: TGTGCTAGCAGTGCACCGGGAGCCTACGAGCAGTACTTC.

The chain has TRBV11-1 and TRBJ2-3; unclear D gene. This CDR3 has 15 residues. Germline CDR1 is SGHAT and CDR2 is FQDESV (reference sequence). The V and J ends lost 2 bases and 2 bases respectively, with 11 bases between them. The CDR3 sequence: CASSLTPFLTDTQYF. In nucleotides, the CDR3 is TGTGCCAGCAGCTTAACACCCTTTCTCACAGATACGCAGTATTTT.

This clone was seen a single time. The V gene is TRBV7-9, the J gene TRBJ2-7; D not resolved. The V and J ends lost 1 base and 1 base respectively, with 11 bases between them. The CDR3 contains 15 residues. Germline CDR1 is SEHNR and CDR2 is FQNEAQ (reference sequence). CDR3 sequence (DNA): TGTGCCAGCAGCTTAGGCAGGTCGTCTTCCTACGAGCAGTACTTC. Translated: CASSLGRSSSYEQYF.

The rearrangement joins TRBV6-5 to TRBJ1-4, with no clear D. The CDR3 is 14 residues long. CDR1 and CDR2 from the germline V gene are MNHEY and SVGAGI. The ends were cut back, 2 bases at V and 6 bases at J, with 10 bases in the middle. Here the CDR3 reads CASSYGRKDEKLFF. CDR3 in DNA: TGTGCCAGCAGTTACGGGAGAAAAGATGAAAAACTGTTTTTT.

CDR3 residues: CASSNRDRDGYTF. DNA for the CDR3: TGCGCCAGCAGCAATCGGGACAGGGATGGCTACACCTTC. The J gene is TRBJ1-2, the V gene TRBV5-1; 9 positions agree with TRBD1. Germline V CDR1 and CDR2: SGHRS, YFSETQ. The CDR3 consists of 13 residues. J gave up 6 bases and V 4 bases, and 4 bases lay outside the gene matches.

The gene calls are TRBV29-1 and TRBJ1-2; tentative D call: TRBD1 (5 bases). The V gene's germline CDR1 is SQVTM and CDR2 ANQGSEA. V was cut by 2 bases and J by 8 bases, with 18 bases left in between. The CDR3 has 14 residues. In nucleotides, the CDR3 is TGCAGCGTTGAAATCTCGGGGAGGGGCGGAGGCTACACCTTC. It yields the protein CSVEISGRGGGYTF.